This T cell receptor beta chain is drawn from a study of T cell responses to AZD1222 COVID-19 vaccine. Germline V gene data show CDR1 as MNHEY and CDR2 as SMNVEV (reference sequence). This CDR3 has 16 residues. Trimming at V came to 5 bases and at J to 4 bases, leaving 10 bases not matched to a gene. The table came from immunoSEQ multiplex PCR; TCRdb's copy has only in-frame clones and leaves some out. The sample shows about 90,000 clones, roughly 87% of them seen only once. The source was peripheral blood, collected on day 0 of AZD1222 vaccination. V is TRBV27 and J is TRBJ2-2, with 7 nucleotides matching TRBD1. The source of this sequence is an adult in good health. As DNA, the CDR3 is TGTGCCAGCAGTGCTACAGGGGACGGTGCCACCGGGGAGCTGTTTTTT. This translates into CASSATGDGATGELFF.